The sequence of this TCR beta chain was determined in a study of blood T cell repertoires in COVID-19. Looking at the study overall: The United States, Italy and Spain provided the acute and convalescent COVID-19 samples. T cells, B-cell-depleted T cells, or PBMCs provided the cDNA or gDNA that served as material.

This table comes from immunoSEQ multiplex PCR, and its TCRdb copy is limited to in-frame clones, with some not included. The sample lists about 410,000 clones, roughly 91% seen once, with 1.7% in the top ten. Ages ranged from about 18 to 89 years, with residence in some 25 US areas. Cohorts were determined from participant-reported clinical history. The CDR3 covers 13 residues. Germline V gene data show CDR1 as SGHTA and CDR2 as FQGNSA. V gave up 8 bases and J gave up 4 bases; unmatched junction bases: 4. The receptor was derived from a woman aged 25 to 39 who had recovered from COVID-19. The chain couples TRBV7-2 to TRBJ1-5; TRBD1 agrees at 8 bases. The specimen sequenced was PBMCs or T cells enriched from blood (not recorded which). In DNA, the CDR3 is TGTGCCAGCGGACAGGGAACAAATCAGCCCCAGCATTTT. Amino acids: CASGQGTNQPQHF.